The next 16 T cell receptor beta chains were all read from a single sample in a study of response to subunit inactivated influenza vaccine. TCRdb called the RT-PCR reads again in MiXCR, with one record for every CDR3 protein. This table has roughly 700,000 distinct CDR3 sequences, more than 15% appearing once. The material was PBMCs from blood, obtained roughly 12 days after vaccination. The receptors derive from a man between 50 and 59 years old who received an inactivated influenza vaccine.

This clonotype has a handful of counts. The CDR3 reads CASSFRGGFGTEAFF. CDR3 sequence (DNA): TGCGCCAGCAGCTTCAGGGGAGGATTCGGCACTGAAGCTTTCTTT. The genes are TRBV5-1 and TRBJ1-1; possibly TRBD1 for D (6 bases). From germline, CDR1 is SGHRS and CDR2 YFSETQ. The CDR3 length is 15 residues. The V end lost 2 bases, the J end lost 4 bases, and 15 bases lay between the germline ends.

This clonotype came up a few times. The gene calls are TRBV5-1 and TRBJ2-7, with a possible D match to TRBD1 (6 bases). CDR3 length equals 14 residues. Germline CDR1 and CDR2: SGHRS and YFSETQ. V lost 7 bases and J 9 bases, leaving 23 bases between the germline ends. The CDR3 is CASEKGESQAPQYF. The CDR3 DNA reads TGCGCCAGCGAAAAGGGGGAATCTCAGGCTCCGCAGTACTTC. The full variable domain, completed using reference TRBV5-1 and TRBJ2-7, is KAGVTQTPRYLIKTRGQQVTLSCSPISGHRSVSWYQQTPGQGLQFLFEYFSETQRNKGNFPGRFSGRQFSNSRSEMNVSTLELGDSALYLCASEKGESQAPQYFGPGTRLTVT.

This clonotype came up a few times. The chain is built from TRBV6-5 and TRBJ2-7; a weak D match, TRBD2 (5 bases). The CDR3 extends over 15 amino acids. Trimming left V 2 bases short and J 7 bases short, with 18 bases between. Germline V CDR1 and CDR2: MNHEY, SVGAGI. CDR3 in DNA: TGTGCCAGCAGTTACCTCCGGACCTCACCGGGGGAGCAGTACTTC. It codes for CASSYLRTSPGEQYF.

This sequence joins TRBV28 and TRBJ2-1; 10 nucleotides agree with TRBD2. The length of the CDR3 is 15 residues. V gave up 2 bases and J gave up 8 bases; unmatched junction bases: 6. From germline, CDR1 is MDHEN and CDR2 SYDVKM. This chain's CDR3 is CASSLPSGRFYEQFF. The DNA for the CDR3 is TGTGCCAGCAGTTTACCTAGCGGGAGATTCTATGAGCAGTTCTTC.

The V call is TRBV9, the J call TRBJ2-1; unclear D gene. Germline V lookup: CDR1 SGDLS, CDR2 YYNGEE. With 0 bases removed from V and 4 bases from J, the gap between germline ends came to 5 bases. The CDR3 contains 13 residues. For the CDR3, the DNA is TGTGCCAGCAGCGTAGAAGCTTACAATGAGCAGTTCTTC. Translated: CASSVEAYNEQFF.

The chain links TRBV5-1 to TRBJ1-1, with 11 nucleotides matching TRBD1. V lost 5 bases and J lost 0; bases outside the gene matches: 6. Germline V lookup: CDR1 SGHRS, CDR2 YFSETQ. The CDR3 loop spans 16 amino acids. This CDR3 is CASRIGTGGLNTEAFF. As DNA, the CDR3 is TGCGCCAGCAGAATCGGGACAGGGGGATTGAACACTGAAGCTTTCTTT.

This clonotype was detected only a few times. The V gene is TRBV7-2, the J gene TRBJ1-2, with D perhaps TRBD1 (6 bases). Germline CDR1 reads SGHTA; CDR2 reads FQGNSA. V lost 2 bases, J lost 2 bases, and 12 bases lay in between. The CDR3 sequence is 15 residues long. The CDR3 region has the DNA TGTGCCAGCAGCTTAAAGGCAGGGGAGAACTATGGCTACACCTTC. Encoded protein: CASSLKAGENYGYTF.

There are a few counts of this clonotype. This sequence joins TRBV7-9 and TRBJ2-3, with a weak D call TRBD2 (5 bases). Trimming stripped 7 bases from V and 2 bases from J, with 13 bases between. The CDR3 is made up of 14 amino acids. Per germline, CDR1 SEHNR and CDR2 FQNEAQ (reference sequence). Written as DNA, the CDR3 is TGTGCCAGCAACAAACTAGGACTCACAGATACGCAGTATTTT. Translated: CASNKLGLTDTQYF.

This clonotype showed up just a few times. This chain joins TRBV5-6 and TRBJ2-4, with no clear D. The CDR3 is 14 residues long. V was shortened by 2 bases and J by 0 bases, with 6 bases between the two germline ends. Germline assignment: CDR1 SGHDT and CDR2 YYEEEE. The CDR3 bases are TGTGCCAGCAGCTTACCAGGAGCCAAAAACATTCAGTACTTC. Protein sequence: CASSLPGAKNIQYF.

V usage is TRBV6-5 and J usage is TRBJ1-2; tentative D call: TRBD1 (5 bases). From germline, CDR1 is MNHEY and CDR2 SVGAGI. The CDR3 spans 15 residues. The ends were cut back, 4 bases at V and 6 bases at J, with 18 bases in the middle. The CDR3 protein is CASSSPGLGQDGYTF. CDR3 DNA: TGTGCCAGCAGTTCCCCGGGACTGGGCCAAGATGGCTACACCTTC.

This sequence joins TRBV29-1 and TRBJ2-5; D is undetermined. The V and J ends lost 5 bases and 2 bases respectively, with 21 bases between them. The germline V gene encodes CDR1 SQVTM and CDR2 ANQGSEA. CDR3 length: 16 residues. CDR3 bases: TGCAGCGTTTTGTCGGACCCGAAAAAACTTCAAGAGACCCAGTACTTC. It specifies CSVLSDPKKLQETQYF.

This clonotype has a handful of counts. This CDR3 is CASSRTGGLFEAFF. DNA of the CDR3: TGCGCCAGCAGCAGGACAGGGGGCCTCTTCGAAGCTTTCTTT. The rearrangement uses TRBV5-1 and TRBJ1-1; TRBD1 agrees at 11 bases. This CDR3 region has 14 residues. Germline V lookup: CDR1 SGHRS, CDR2 YFSETQ. With V trimmed by 4 bases and J by 8 bases, 7 bases remained unmatched. The full variable domain, its missing parts supplied by reference TRBV5-1 and TRBJ1-1, is KAGVTQTPRYLIKTRGQQVTLSCSPISGHRSVSWYQQTPGQGLQFLFEYFSETQRNKGNFPGRFSGRQFSNSRSEMNVSTLELGDSALYLCASSRTGGLFEAFFGQGTRLTVV.

V gene TRBV5-1 combines with J gene TRBJ2-3; 10 bases fit TRBD2. Looked up from germline, CDR1 is SGHRS and CDR2 is YFSETQ. The V segment lost 4 bases and the J segment 2 bases; nucleotides outside the gene matches: 7. The length of the CDR3 is 16 residues. CDR3: CASSPLAGAYTDTQYF. CDR3 DNA sequence: TGCGCCAGCAGCCCCCTAGCGGGAGCTTACACAGATACGCAGTATTTT.

This clonotype has more than one count but fewer than ten. The rearrangement links TRBV20-1 to TRBJ1-5, with 12 bases identical to TRBD1. The V gene's germline CDR1 is DFQATT and CDR2 SNEGSKA (reference sequence). The J segment lost 6 bases and the V segment lost 1 base, leaving 7 bases of the junction unmatched. This CDR3 region has 16 residues. In DNA, the CDR3 is TGCAGTGCTAGAGCGGGACAGGGGGCGGGTAGTCAGCCCCAGCATTTT. This encodes CSARAGQGAGSQPQHF.

The rearrangement links TRBV30 to TRBJ1-2, with D possibly matching TRBD1 (5 bases). CDR3 length: 13 amino acids. CDR1 is GTSNPN, CDR2 SVGIG, per germline (reference sequence). Trimming pared 3 bases from V and 4 bases from J, leaving 12 bases between. CDR3 amino acids: CAWSRQPIYGYTF. In DNA, the CDR3 is TGTGCCTGGAGCCGACAGCCCATCTATGGCTACACCTTC.

CDR3 DNA: TGTGCCACCAGCAGAGGAAGCTACGAGCAGTACTTC. Translated, it gives CATSRGSYEQYF. The chain is built from TRBV15 and TRBJ2-7; D is unclear. Trimming took off 1 base at V and 3 bases at J, with 4 bases between the two ends. This CDR3 has 12 residues. CDR1 is LNHNV, CDR2 YYDKDF, per germline (reference sequence).